This TCR beta chain is from a study of cytomegalovirus exposure and HLA in healthy donors. CDR1 and CDR2 (germline): SGHVS, FQNEAQ. J gave up 5 bases and V 5 bases, and 5 bases lay outside the gene matches. This CDR3 comprises 14 residues. In the PCR, 60 Vbeta and 13 Jbeta primers were used. Authors' processing steps: Counted up in a later analysis, unique TCR beta chains came to some 82 million, with around 12 million shared. This table comes from immunoSEQ multiplex PCR, and its TCRdb copy is limited to in-frame clones, with some not included. That table furnishes V, J and clone size, whereas the DNA furnished D and trimming. This table has 150,000 to 170,000 clones, roughly 70% appearing once. As regards this clone: No antigen is known for it.

Findings and caveats of the study: Presence/absence analyses treated sequencing depth as roughly uniform across donors.

The sequenced sample consisted of PBMCs. The TCR was taken from a man younger than 45 in good health and CMV-seronegative. The chain couples TRBV7-8 to TRBJ2-2, with 7 bases lining up with TRBD1. This chain's CDR3 is CASSRQGETGELFF. The CDR3 DNA reads TGTGCCAGCAGCCGACAGGGAGAAACCGGGGAGCTGTTTTTT.